This paragraph covers one T cell receptor (beta chain) sequence. As yet, its antigen is unknown. Trimming took 3 bases from V and 14 from J, leaving 14 bases between them. The CDR3 totals 12 residues. CDR1 is SGHTA and CDR2 is FQGNSA in the germline V gene. A second PCR, run for about 7 to 11 cycles, used a sample-barcoded 5' primer plus a J-beta primer mix. In TCRdb, the 5' RACE reads were re-called with MiXCR into one record per CDR3 protein. This table has some 760,000 distinct CDR3 sequences, 20% to 25% appearing once. This sample stems from a study of blood T cells in healthy people across ages. Study results and limitations: Since the PBMCs were unsorted, naive and antigen-experienced cells could not be conclusively compared.

These data were likewise used in another study, on T cells of mothers and their children.

This clonotype was sampled from a boy aged 5 to 17 in good health. The sequencing sample was made of blood. The chain combines TRBV7-2 with TRBJ1-3; no clear D gene. CDR3 region: CASSFADNGLYF. As DNA, the CDR3 is TGTGCCAGCAGCTTCGCAGACAACGGTTTATATTTT.